Listed here are 19 T cell receptor beta chains from one sample, sequenced in a study of T-cell reconstitution after alpha-beta-depleted transplantation in children. Unique molecular identifiers were built into the TCRbeta library. TCRdb recomputed calls from the PCR reads with MiXCR, one row per CDR3 protein. This table has hundreds of thousands of distinct CDR3 sequences, 9.5% to 13% appearing once. This material consisted of PBMCs, taken before TCRalphabeta/CD19-depleted stem cell transplant. The source of these receptors is a boy in the first two years of life with acute myeloid leukemia, due to receive a stem cell transplant.

This clonotype was observed many times. The chain couples TRBV5-6 to TRBJ1-3; possibly TRBD1 for D (5 bases). This CDR3 spans 16 amino acids. Germline assignment: CDR1 SGHDT and CDR2 YYEEEE. Between the trimmed V and J ends, which lost 5 bases and 0 bases, there was a span of 15 bases. CDR3 protein: CASRPRLTASGNTIYF. CDR3 DNA: TGTGCCAGCAGACCTCGACTGACAGCCTCTGGAAACACCATATATTTT.

Many counts were recorded for this clonotype. The chain recombines TRBV5-5 with TRBJ2-4; possibly TRBD1 for D (6 bases). CDR1 and CDR2 (germline): SGHKS, YYEKEE (reference sequence). The germline V and J ends were trimmed by 0 bases and 0 bases, with 10 bases remaining between them. The CDR3 loop spans 16 amino acids. Here the CDR3 reads CASSLGQEIAKNIQYF. The CDR3 bases are TGTGCCAGCAGCTTGGGACAGGAAATAGCCAAAAACATTCAGTACTTC. The variable domain in full, completed from reference TRBV5-5 and TRBJ2-4, reads DAGVTQSPTHLIKTRGQQVTLRCSPISGHKSVSWYQQVLGQGPQFIFQYYEKEERGRGNFPDRFSARQFPNYSSELNVNALLLGDSALYLCASSLGQEIAKNIQYFGAGTRLSVL.

This clonotype was recorded at least ten times. This chain links TRBV30 with TRBJ2-2; D gene ambiguous. Trimming stripped 2 bases from V and 5 bases from J, with 9 bases between. Per the germline V gene, CDR1 is GTSNPN and CDR2 is SVGIG (reference sequence). This CDR3 is 13 amino acids long. CDR3 nucleotides: TGTGCCTGGAGTTTAAGCTTAACCGGGGAGCTGTTTTTT. Translating it yields CAWSLSLTGELFF.

This clonotype was detected a few times. In nucleotides, the CDR3 is TGTGCCACCAGTCCCGGACAGGGCCCTCAGCCCCAGCATTTT. The encoded protein is CATSPGQGPQPQHF. The gene calls are TRBV24-1 and TRBJ1-5; 8 nucleotides align to TRBD1. The ends lost 6 bases at V and 6 bases at J; junction bases unmatched: 6. From germline, CDR1 is KGHDR and CDR2 SFDVKD. The length of the CDR3 is 14 residues.

This clonotype was seen a few times. The chain uses TRBV16 and TRBJ2-4; 8 bases line up with TRBD1. There are 14 residues in the CDR3. Germline CDR1 KGHSY, CDR2 FQNENV. Losses at the gene ends were 2 bases for V and 15 bases for J; bases not matched to a gene: 12. The CDR3 spells CASSQDRGPENGYF. The CDR3 coding sequence is TGTGCCAGCAGCCAAGACAGGGGCCCCGAAAATGGGTACTTC.

This clonotype was observed at least ten times. The chain links TRBV4-2 to TRBJ2-7; perhaps TRBD1 as D (5 bases). Trimming took 1 base from V and 4 from J, leaving 11 bases between them. Germline V gives CDR1 LGHNA, CDR2 YNFKEQ. This CDR3 is built from 14 residues. DNA of the CDR3: TGTGCCAGCAGCCAAGGCATAGGGGCTTACGAGCAGTACTTC. Its protein product is CASSQGIGAYEQYF.

This clonotype was counted at least ten times. The V and J genes are TRBV27 and TRBJ2-3, with D hard to call. Trimming shortened V by 3 bases and J by 2 bases, and 9 bases separated the two germline ends. Germline V gene data show CDR1 as MNHEY and CDR2 as SMNVEV (reference sequence). The length of the CDR3 is 14 residues. CDR3 DNA: TGTGCCAGCAGTTTCGGGTGGGTCACAGATACGCAGTATTTT. It is translated as CASSFGWVTDTQYF.

This clonotype was recorded a few times. The chain carries TRBV28 and TRBJ1-5; a possible D gene is TRBD1 (6 bases). V lost 10 bases and J lost 7, with 14 bases in between. Germline CDR1 is MDHEN and CDR2 is SYDVKM. CDR3 length: 12 residues. The CDR3 bases are TGTGCCACTTCGGGAGGGGGGCAGCCCCAGCATTTT. Translating it yields CATSGGGQPQHF.

This clonotype has at least ten counts. The rearrangement uses TRBV5-1 and TRBJ2-5; maybe TRBD1 (5 bases). Germline CDR1 SGHRS, CDR2 YFSETQ. The CDR3 spans 17 residues. V lost 1 base and J 4 bases, leaving 20 bases between the germline ends. Here the CDR3 DNA reads TGCGCCAGCAGCTTGTTCTTTGGGCAGGGAAGAGGAGAGACCCAGTACTTC. It is translated as CASSLFFGQGRGETQYF.

At least ten counts were recorded for this clonotype. The chain joins TRBV5-1 to TRBJ2-1; TRBD1 agrees at 9 bases. J lost 9 bases, V lost 0 bases, and 10 bases had no gene match. From germline, CDR1 is SGHRS and CDR2 YFSETQ. The CDR3 spans 16 residues. The CDR3 here is CASSLGGQGFSSEQFF. Written as DNA, the CDR3 is TGCGCCAGCAGCTTGGGGGGACAGGGTTTTAGTAGTGAGCAGTTCTTC.

This clonotype was picked up many times. The chain couples TRBV28 to TRBJ2-2; D not resolved. The CDR3 is 12 amino acids. Germline CDR1 MDHEN, CDR2 SYDVKM. Trimming left V 3 bases short and J 6 bases short, with 5 bases between. The CDR3 reads CASSFPAGELFF. The CDR3 coding sequence is TGTGCCAGCAGTTTTCCCGCCGGGGAGCTGTTTTTT.

This clonotype was counted many times. The chain links TRBV4-3 to TRBJ2-2, with D possibly TRBD2 on 6 matching bases. CDR1 and CDR2 from the germline V gene are LGHNA and YSLEER. Trimming removed 0 bases at V and 2 bases at J, with 10 bases between. The CDR3 consists of 16 residues. The DNA of the CDR3 is TGCGCCAGCAGCCAAGAAGGCGGGGCAAACACCGGGGAGCTGTTTTTT. As protein: CASSQEGGANTGELFF.

The chain uses TRBV27 and TRBJ2-1; 11 bases line up with TRBD2. The CDR3 runs to 17 residues. J gave up 0 bases and V 6 bases, and 7 bases lay outside the gene matches. Germline CDR1 reads MNHEY; CDR2 reads SMNVEV (reference sequence). The CDR3: CASSRSGRGSSYNEQFF. CDR3 DNA sequence: TGTGCCAGCAGCCGTAGCGGGAGGGGGAGCTCCTACAATGAGCAGTTCTTC.

This clonotype was detected many times. The V gene is TRBV29-1, the J gene TRBJ2-5, with D possibly TRBD2 on 5 matching bases. CDR1 and CDR2 from the germline V gene are SQVTM and ANQGSEA. Deletions cut 3 bases from V and 0 bases from J, with 8 bases between. CDR3 length equals 13 residues. The CDR3 nucleotides are TGCAGCGTTGACCCGGACTACCAAGAGACCCAGTACTTC. It codes for CSVDPDYQETQYF.

This clonotype was seen at least ten times. The rearrangement joins TRBV12-3 or TRBV12-4 to TRBJ1-1; no clear D. This CDR3 comprises 15 residues. V lost 1 base and J lost 1, with 10 bases in between. The CDR3 loop reads CASSLEPSGNTEAFF. CDR3 DNA sequence: TGTGCCAGCAGTTTAGAGCCGAGCGGGAACACTGAAGCTTTCTTT.

This clonotype was picked up many times. V usage is TRBV29-1 and J usage is TRBJ2-1; weak D call: TRBD1 (6 bases). CDR1 SQVTM and CDR2 ANQGSEA come from the germline V gene. The CDR3 consists of 13 residues. V lost 3 bases to trimming and J lost 8 bases, with 14 bases between them. The CDR3, as DNA: TGCAGCGTTGACCGTAACAGGGAAGATGAGCAGTTCTTC. Its translation: CSVDRNREDEQFF.

This clonotype was seen ten or more times. The V gene is TRBV6-5, the J gene TRBJ1-1, with unresolved D. V lost 0 bases, J lost 1 base, and 6 bases lay in between. Germline lookup yields CDR1 MNHEY and CDR2 SVGAGI. This CDR3 contains 14 residues. The CDR3, as DNA: TGTGCCAGCAGTTACTCGAACGGGAACACTGAAGCTTTCTTT. Protein product: CASSYSNGNTEAFF.

Notes on this clonotype: This may stem from a read error, because a much larger clone lies one nucleotide away. The chain links TRBV20-1 to TRBJ2-1, with a possible D match to TRBD2 (5 bases). Germline V gene sequence: CDR1 DFQATT, CDR2 SNEGSKA (reference sequence). This CDR3 region has 14 residues. The V end lost 1 base, the J end lost 7 bases, and 14 bases lay between the germline ends. The CDR3 DNA reads as TGCAGTGCTAGAGCCACACTAGTTGGGAATGAGCAGTTCTTC. Translated: CSARATLVGNEQFF.

This clonotype was counted at least ten times. The J gene is TRBJ2-5, the V gene TRBV6-5; the match to TRBD2 covers 13 bases. V trimming: 4 bases; J trimming: 2 bases; junction bases outside the gene matches: 1. Per the germline V gene, CDR1 is MNHEY and CDR2 is SVGAGI. The CDR3 has 15 residues. The CDR3 region is CASSWTSGSQETQYF. The CDR3 bases are TGTGCCAGCAGTTGGACTAGCGGGAGTCAAGAGACCCAGTACTTC.